This T cell receptor delta chain was obtained from a study of DNA immune sequencing with unique molecular identifiers (dated by TCRdb to 2020 to 2021). General notes on the study: Immunomagnetic cell separation was used to enrich gammadelta T cells from buffy coats, and the genomic DNA of the enriched gammadelta T cells was sequenced. The method was validated on synthetic reference molecules and on blood samples from healthy individuals. For the enriched versus non-enriched comparison, around 98 ng enriched gammadelta T-cell DNA and about 1 ug non-enriched PBMC DNA were sequenced. Fluorescence-activated cell sorting was used to enrich gammadelta T cells from PBMC of fewer than 11 healthy individuals. All donors were healthy people, and ten of the donors were profiled using sorted gammadelta T cells from peripheral blood. An ultrasensitive DNA-based TRD repertoire sequencing method using PCR-introduced unique molecular identifiers was developed and validated in the study. Results and caveats for the whole study, not just this receptor: Novel TRD sequences not targeted by the primers cannot be detected with the primer-based approach. Among clonotypes from healthy donors, the most common TRD rearrangement was TRDV2 paired with TRDJ1. TRD repertoire diversity differed among healthy donors, and several donors were highly oligoclonal, with the top 5 clonotypes making up more than half of productive molecules.

This clone is classified as large (0.1 to 1%). Its specific antigen is unknown. The sample holds no much larger clone one base away, and base qualities are not on file. Other DNA sequences within the sample encode an identical CDR3. The library was obtained by multiplex PCR. A 32-plex assay, with primers for all 8 TRDV and 4 TRDJ genes spanning the CDR3, was used to amplify the genomic DNA. During approximately 3 cycles of barcoding PCR, a 12-nucleotide UMI was attached, and a second PCR using Illumina adapter primers followed. AMPure XP beads were used to purify the libraries, whose quality was checked on a Fragment Analyzer using the HS NGS Fragment kit. Sequencing used an Illumina MiniSeq mid-output kit with roughly 20% PhiX and 150 cycles of paired-end reads. Turning to the authors' computational methods: Reads were processed with MIGEC version 1.2.9 to group reads by UMI and build error-corrected consensus sequences. For post-processing, modified scripts from VDJtools version 1.2.1 were used together with the tcR R package. Clones were re-identified by TCRdb from the public reads with CATT, and rows with the same DNA were merged. TCRdb's processing, not the study's, gives the V and J calls here. The sample profile shows 680 or so delta-chain clones; about a sixth of them were found once. 80% to 85% of the sample is held by the ten biggest clonotypes.

Reading the germline V gene (reference sequence) gives CDR1 TVYSNPD and CDR2 GDNSRS. V is trimmed back by 3 bases and J by 11 bases, and the junction contains 11 bases that no gene match accounts for. From cysteine to phenylalanine, the CDR3 is 13 amino acids long. The retained sequence is limited to the CDR3, 39 bases, with the frame set at the first base. Recombination joined TRDV3 with TRDJ1; 11 central nucleotides agree with TRDD3. The TCR sequence derives from a human donor in good health. Source material: gamma-delta T cells from PBMCs. The CDR3 region: CAFSYWGIDGLIF. The nucleotides read TGTGCCTTCTCATACTGGGGGATAGATGGCCTCATCTTT. The full variable domain, completed from the reference TRDV3 and TRDJ1 proteins outside the CDR3, reads CDKVTQSSPDQTVASGSEVVLLCTYDTVYSNPDLFWYRIRPDYSFQFVFYGDNSRSEGADFTQGRFSVKHILTQKAFHLVISPVRTEDSATYYCAFSYWGIDGLIFGKGTRVTVEP.